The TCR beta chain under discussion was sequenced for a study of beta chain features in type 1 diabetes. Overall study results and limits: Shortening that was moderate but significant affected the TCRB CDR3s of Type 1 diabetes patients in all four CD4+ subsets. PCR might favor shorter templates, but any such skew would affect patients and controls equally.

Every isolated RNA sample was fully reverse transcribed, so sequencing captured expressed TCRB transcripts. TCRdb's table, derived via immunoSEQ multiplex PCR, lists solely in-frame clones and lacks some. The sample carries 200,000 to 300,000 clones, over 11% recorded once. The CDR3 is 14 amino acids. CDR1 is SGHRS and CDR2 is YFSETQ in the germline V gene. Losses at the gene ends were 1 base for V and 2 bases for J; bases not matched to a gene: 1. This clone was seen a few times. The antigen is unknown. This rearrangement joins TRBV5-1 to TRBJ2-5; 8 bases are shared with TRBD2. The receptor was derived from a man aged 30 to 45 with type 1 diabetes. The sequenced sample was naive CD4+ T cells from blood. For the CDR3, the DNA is TGCGCCAGCAGCTTGACTAGCGGACAAGAGACCCAGTACTTC. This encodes CASSLTSGQETQYF. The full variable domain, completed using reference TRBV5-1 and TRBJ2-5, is KAGVTQTPRYLIKTRGQQVTLSCSPISGHRSVSWYQQTPGQGLQFLFEYFSETQRNKGNFPGRFSGRQFSNSRSEMNVSTLELGDSALYLCASSLTSGQETQYFGPGTRLLVL.